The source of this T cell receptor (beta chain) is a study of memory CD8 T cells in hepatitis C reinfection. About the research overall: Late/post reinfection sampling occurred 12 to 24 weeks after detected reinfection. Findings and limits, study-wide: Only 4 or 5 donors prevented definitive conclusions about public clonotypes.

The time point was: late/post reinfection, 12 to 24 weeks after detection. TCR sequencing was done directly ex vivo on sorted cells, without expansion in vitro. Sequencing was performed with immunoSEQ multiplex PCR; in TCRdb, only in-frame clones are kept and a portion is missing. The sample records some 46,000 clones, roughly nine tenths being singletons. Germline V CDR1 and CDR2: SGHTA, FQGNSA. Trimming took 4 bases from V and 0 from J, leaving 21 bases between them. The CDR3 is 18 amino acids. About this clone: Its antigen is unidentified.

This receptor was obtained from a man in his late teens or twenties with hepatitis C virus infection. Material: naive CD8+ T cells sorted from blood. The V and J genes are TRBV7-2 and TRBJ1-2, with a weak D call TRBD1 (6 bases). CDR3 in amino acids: CASSSTLSAQGTNYGYTF. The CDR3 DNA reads TGTGCCAGCAGCTCCACACTTTCTGCACAGGGAACTAACTATGGCTACACCTTC.